This T cell receptor (beta chain) was observed in a study of cytomegalovirus exposure and HLA in healthy donors. General study results and limits: Cytomegalovirus-associated status was assigned to roughly 160 TCR beta chains.

The CDR3 loop spans 14 amino acids. From germline, CDR1 is MDHEN and CDR2 SYDVKM. With 8 bases clipped from V and 7 bases from J, the junction kept 8 bases outside the gene matches. Use of 60 Vbeta and 13 Jbeta primers characterized the PCR. Produced via immunoSEQ multiplex PCR; TCRdb's table is partial and in-frame only. The sample includes about 180,000 clones, about 85% seen only once; the top ten take 1%. Healthy bone marrow donors made up the donors. Comments on this clone: What it binds is not known.

The receptor comes from a boy younger than 10 in good health and CMV-seronegative. Input material: PBMCs. V and J are TRBV28 and TRBJ1-6; 7 positions match TRBD1. CDR3 sequence: CASLGTVINSPLHF. DNA of the CDR3: TGTGCCAGCTTAGGGACAGTGATAAATTCACCCCTCCACTTT. The entire variable domain, with the rest obtained from reference TRBV28 and TRBJ1-6, is as follows: DVKVTQSSRYLVKRTGEKVFLECVQDMDHENMFWYRQDPGLGLRLIYFSYDVKMKEKGDIPEGYSVSREKKERFSLILESASTNQTSMYLCASLGTVINSPLHFGNGTRLTVT.